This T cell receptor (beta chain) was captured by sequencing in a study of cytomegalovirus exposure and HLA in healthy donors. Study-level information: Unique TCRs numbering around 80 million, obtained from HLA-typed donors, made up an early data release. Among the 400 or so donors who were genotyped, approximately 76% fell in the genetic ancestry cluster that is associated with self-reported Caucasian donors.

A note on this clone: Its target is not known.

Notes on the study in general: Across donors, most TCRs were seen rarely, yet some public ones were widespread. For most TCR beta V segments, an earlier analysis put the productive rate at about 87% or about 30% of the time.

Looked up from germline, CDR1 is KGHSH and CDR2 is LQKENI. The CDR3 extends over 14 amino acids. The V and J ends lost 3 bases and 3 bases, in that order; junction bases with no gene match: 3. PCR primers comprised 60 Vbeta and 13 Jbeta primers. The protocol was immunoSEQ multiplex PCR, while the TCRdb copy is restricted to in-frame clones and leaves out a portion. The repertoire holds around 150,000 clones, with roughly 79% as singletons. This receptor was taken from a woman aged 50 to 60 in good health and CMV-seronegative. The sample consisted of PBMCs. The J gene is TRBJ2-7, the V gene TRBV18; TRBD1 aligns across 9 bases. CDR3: CASSPGQGSYEQYF. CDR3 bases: TGTGCCAGCTCACCGGGACAGGGCAGCTACGAGCAGTACTTC.